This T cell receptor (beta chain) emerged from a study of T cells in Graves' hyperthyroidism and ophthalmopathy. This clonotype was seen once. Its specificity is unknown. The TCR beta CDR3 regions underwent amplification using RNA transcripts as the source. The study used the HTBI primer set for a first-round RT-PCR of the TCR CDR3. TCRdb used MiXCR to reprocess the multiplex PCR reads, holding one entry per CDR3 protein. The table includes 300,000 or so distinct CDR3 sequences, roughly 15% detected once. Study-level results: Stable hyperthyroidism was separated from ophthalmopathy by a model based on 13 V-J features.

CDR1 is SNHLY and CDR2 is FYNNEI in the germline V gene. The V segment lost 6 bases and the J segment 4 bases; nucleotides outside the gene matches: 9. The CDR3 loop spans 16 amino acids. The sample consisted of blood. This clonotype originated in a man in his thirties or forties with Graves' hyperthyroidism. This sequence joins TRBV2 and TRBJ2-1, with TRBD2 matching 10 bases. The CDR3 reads CASSNPSSGSYNEQFF. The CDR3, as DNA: TGTGCCAGCAGCAACCCCTCTAGCGGGAGTTACAATGAGCAGTTCTTC.